This TCR beta chain was sequenced for a study of beta chain features in type 1 diabetes. A word on this clone: Its antigen is not known.

Of the isolated RNA, all was reverse transcribed, and so the sequenced material was expressed TCRB transcripts. Repertoires were generated with immunoSEQ multiplex PCR, while TCRdb's copy carries only in-frame clones and drops some. The profile shows some 660,000 clones, more than 12% of them singletons. General study points: When Type 1 diabetes patients were examined, their TCRB CDR3s proved moderately but significantly shorter in all four CD4+ subsets. In comparison with healthy donors, patients had naive, central memory and Treg TCRB repertoires that appeared more similar.

CDR1 MNHNY and CDR2 SVGAGI come from the germline V gene (reference sequence). Trimming at V came to 6 bases and at J to 1 base, leaving 4 bases not matched to a gene. This CDR3 has 14 amino acids. This sequence originates from a man younger than 35 with type 1 diabetes. This sequence joins TRBV6-6 and TRBJ2-5; 8 bases are a match to TRBD2. The sequenced material came from naive CD4+ T cells from blood. The CDR3 region is CASSVAGTQETQYF. The CDR3 DNA reads as TGTGCCAGCAGCGTAGCGGGGACCCAAGAGACCCAGTACTTC.